This T cell receptor beta chain appears in the sequencing data of a study of blood T cells in healthy people across ages. General study results and limits: Greater diversity and more naive CD4+ cells were seen in long-lived donors than in aged donors.

This clonotype was found a few times. Its antigen is as yet unknown. Primed by a sample-barcoded 5' primer and a J-beta primer mix, a second PCR proceeded for roughly 7 to 11 cycles. Researchers report that each sample yielded at least 3 million CDR3-containing paired-end reads. TCRdb processed the 5' RACE reads anew with MiXCR; each CDR3 protein has one entry. The data show fewer than 750,000 distinct CDR3 sequences, with 47% seen just once and around 25% held by the top ten. The CDR3 is 15 amino acids. V was trimmed by 4 bases and J by 0 bases, leaving 13 bases between them. Germline V gene lookup returns CDR1 SQVTM and CDR2 ANQGSEA. The donors, healthy Caucasians from Russia, were aged 6 to 90. PBMCs numbering at least 6.5 million were isolated per sample.

The TCR originated in a man of 80 years or more in good health. Sequenced material: blood. This chain uses TRBV29-1 with TRBJ2-1, with a tentative D call TRBD2 (6 bases). The CDR3 sequence: CSVGFSGSSYNEQFF. Written as DNA, the CDR3 is TGCAGCGTTGGGTTTAGCGGAAGCTCCTACAATGAGCAGTTCTTC.